These 21 T cell receptor beta chains share one sample of origin, sequenced in a study of vaccination and CD4 T cells after COVID-19. Antigen specificity for these receptors is unknown. The treatment was: approximately nine-day PBMC culture with coronavirus spike peptide pools or control peptides (ViraFEST assay). Once obtained from cultured CD4+ T cells, the DNA was sequenced using the Oncomine TCR Beta short-read assay. Each CDR3 protein gets one entry after TCRdb re-called the PCR reads with MiXCR. The sample includes 24,000 or so distinct CDR3 sequences, roughly 45% of them seen just once. The material sequenced was CD4+ T cells from blood, cultured in vitro. These receptors were obtained from a human donor who had recovered from COVID-19.

This clonotype was counted only a few times. The chain links TRBV28 to TRBJ1-5, with no clear D. Germline assignment: CDR1 MDHEN and CDR2 SYDVKM. This CDR3 comprises 17 residues. V was shortened by 5 bases and J by 2 bases, with 19 bases between the two germline ends. This CDR3 reads CASSPLGVDLRNQPQHF. For the CDR3, the DNA is TGTGCCAGCAGTCCCCTTGGGGTGGACCTCCGCAATCAGCCCCAGCATTTT.

V usage is TRBV7-8 and J usage is TRBJ2-7; D is uncertain. V was shortened by 2 bases and J by 5 bases, with 7 bases between the two germline ends. Germline values: CDR1 SGHVS, CDR2 FQNEAQ. There are 12 residues in the CDR3. CDR3 region: CASSLSFDEQYF. The CDR3 bases are TGTGCCAGCAGCTTATCCTTCGACGAGCAGTACTTC.

This sequence joins TRBV19 and TRBJ1-2; D ambiguous. Germline V gives CDR1 LNHDA, CDR2 SQIVND (reference sequence). The CDR3 is made up of 13 amino acids. Trimming took off 7 bases at V and 4 bases at J, with 13 bases between the two ends. The CDR3 sequence is CASKPLQSYGYTF. For the CDR3, the DNA is TGTGCCAGTAAACCCTTACAATCCTATGGCTACACCTTC.

This clonotype was detected only a few times. CDR3 nucleotide sequence: TGTGCCAGCAGCTCCCAGGGGCAAACGCAGTATTTT. It is translated as CASSSQGQTQYF. The V gene is TRBV11-2, the J gene TRBJ2-3, with D perhaps matching TRBD1 (6 bases). Germline CDR1 and CDR2: SGHAT and FQNNGV. Trimming took 4 bases from V and 9 from J, leaving 11 bases between them. The CDR3 sequence is 12 residues long. The full variable domain, in which reference TRBV11-2 and TRBJ2-3 provide the parts outside the CDR3, is EAGVAQSPRYKIIEKRQSVAFWCNPISGHATLYWYQQILGQGPKLLIQFQNNGVVDDSQLPKDRFSAERLKGVDSTLKIQPAKLEDSAVYLCASSSQGQTQYFGPGTRLTVL.

The genes are TRBV7-9 and TRBJ2-7, with D possibly TRBD2 on 5 matching bases. Germline loops: CDR1 SEHNR, CDR2 FQNEAQ (reference sequence). This CDR3 contains 14 residues. V lost 6 bases to trimming and J lost 3 bases, with 15 bases between them. CDR3 region: CASSLEVRVYEQYF. The CDR3 DNA reads TGTGCCAGCAGTCTAGAGGTGAGGGTCTACGAGCAGTACTTC.

The V and J genes are TRBV6-2 or TRBV6-3 and TRBJ2-1; tentative D call: TRBD1 (5 bases). Trimming shortened V by 5 bases and J by 0 bases, and 14 bases separated the two germline ends. Germline lookup yields CDR1 MNHEY and CDR2 SVGEGT. The CDR3 has 16 residues. The CDR3 DNA is TGTGCCAGCAGTGATCGACAGCCCTTCTCCTACAATGAGCAGTTCTTC. As protein: CASSDRQPFSYNEQFF.

The chain carries TRBV28 and TRBJ1-4; perhaps TRBD1 as D (6 bases). The CDR3 runs 14 residues. CDR1 MDHEN and CDR2 SYDVKM come from the germline V gene. V shed 7 bases and J shed 8 bases, with 17 bases lying between them. The DNA of the CDR3 is TGTGCCAGCACCCCGACAGGCCGAGGGGAAAAACTGTTTTTT. Residues: CASTPTGRGEKLFF.

The CDR3 loop reads CSASGGGFRTDTQYF. The CDR3 DNA sequence: TGCAGTGCTAGCGGCGGGGGGTTTCGCACAGATACGCAGTATTTT. The rearrangement joins TRBV20-1 to TRBJ2-3, with TRBD2 identical over 8 bases. The germline V gene encodes CDR1 DFQATT and CDR2 SNEGSKA (reference sequence). The CDR3 totals 15 residues. Losses at the gene ends were 3 bases for V and 1 base for J; bases not matched to a gene: 6.

The chain is built from TRBV2 and TRBJ2-7; tentative D call: TRBD1 (6 bases). Trimming left V 3 bases short and J 2 bases short, with 17 bases between. Germline CDR1 is SNHLY and CDR2 is FYNNEI. CDR3 size: 16 residues. CDR3 region: CASSDRGGSTPYEQYF. CDR3 DNA: TGTGCCAGCAGTGACAGGGGCGGGTCCACCCCCTACGAGCAGTACTTC.

The chain recombines TRBV12-1 with TRBJ2-6; the DNA was not used to check the table's D call, TRBD1. TRBV12-1 is annotated as a pseudogene. The CDR3 is 17 amino acids. CDR3 in amino acids: CASSRWTGDSGANVLTF. In DNA, the CDR3 is TGTGCCAGCAGCCGATGGACGGGGGACTCTGGGGCCAACGTCCTGACTTTC.

The CDR3 loop reads CASSFQDSPLHF. CDR3 nucleotides: TGTGCCAGCAGCTTCCAGGATTCACCCCTCCACTTT. J is TRBJ1-6 and V is TRBV5-4; D ambiguous. The CDR3 loop spans 12 amino acids. Germline CDR1 reads SGHNT; CDR2 reads YYREEE (reference sequence). The V end lost 2 bases, the J end lost 8 bases, and 5 bases lay between the germline ends.

The V call is TRBV28, the J call TRBJ2-3, with 13 bases fitting TRBD2. Germline values: CDR1 MDHEN, CDR2 SYDVKM. V dropped 5 bases and J dropped 6; count of bases not matched to a gene: 2. This CDR3 is 14 amino acids long. CDR3 in DNA: TGTGCCAGCAGTCTGACTAGCGGGGGGGATACGCAGTATTTT. It specifies CASSLTSGGDTQYF.

The rearrangement joins TRBV27 to TRBJ2-4, with 11 bases identical to TRBD1. CDR1 and CDR2 (germline): MNHEY, SMNVEV (reference sequence). J was trimmed by 1 base and V by 6 bases; bases with no gene match: 17. The CDR3 loop spans 20 amino acids. CDR3 amino acids: CASRAPTPDRGRGAKNIQYF. CDR3 in DNA: TGTGCCAGCAGAGCCCCGACCCCGGACAGGGGGCGTGGGGCCAAAAACATTCAGTACTTC.

CDR3: CASSLAASPEQFF. The CDR3 DNA follows: TGTGCCAGCAGTTTGGCAGCTAGTCCTGAGCAGTTCTTC. The V call is TRBV12-3 or TRBV12-4, the J call TRBJ2-1; D not certain. V was shortened by 3 bases and J by 9 bases, with 12 bases between the two germline ends. CDR3 size: 13 residues.

The rearrangement joins TRBV20-1 to TRBJ1-1; D not certain. The CDR3 totals 13 residues. Trimming stripped 1 base from V and 2 bases from J, with 8 bases between. Germline CDR1 and CDR2: DFQATT and SNEGSKA (reference sequence). The CDR3 protein is CSARGEVNTEAFF. CDR3 DNA: TGCAGTGCTAGAGGGGAAGTTAACACTGAAGCTTTCTTT.

The genes are TRBV20-1 and TRBJ1-5, with D tentatively TRBD1 (5 bases). Trimming took off 6 bases at V and 9 bases at J, with 24 bases between the two ends. The CDR3 extends over 15 amino acids. Germline-derived CDR1 and CDR2 are DFQATT and SNEGSKA (reference sequence). The CDR3: CSALSGSLRGRPQHF. The CDR3 nucleotides read TGCAGTGCCCTCTCTGGCAGTCTAAGGGGTCGGCCCCAGCATTTT.

The chain is built from TRBV19 and TRBJ2-6; D is perhaps TRBD2 (5 bases). CDR3 length equals 14 residues. The ends were cut back, 10 bases at V and 0 bases at J, with 10 bases in the middle. The germline CDR1 and CDR2 sequences are LNHDA and SQIVND (reference sequence). In DNA form, the CDR3 reads TGTGCCACCGGACTTGGCTCTGGGGCCAACGTCCTGACTTTC. Translation gives CATGLGSGANVLTF.

This rearrangement joins TRBV5-5 to TRBJ2-5; tentative D call: TRBD1 (5 bases). CDR1 is SGHKS, CDR2 YYEKEE, per germline (reference sequence). The CDR3 is made up of 14 amino acids. V shed 0 bases and J shed 5 bases, with 11 bases lying between them. The CDR3 sequence is CASSLVTAMETQYF. CDR3 DNA: TGTGCCAGCAGCTTGGTGACAGCGATGGAGACCCAGTACTTC.

V and J are TRBV12-3 or TRBV12-4 and TRBJ1-5; D gene ambiguous. The CDR3 sequence is 13 residues long. Trimming stripped 3 bases from V and 7 bases from J, with 10 bases between. The CDR3, as DNA: TGTGCCAGCAGTTTGCGGGTTGGCCAGCCCCAGCATTTT. Translation gives CASSLRVGQPQHF.

This clonotype was counted only a few times. The V gene is TRBV6-1, the J gene TRBJ2-5; 8 positions agree with TRBD2. The CDR3 extends over 14 amino acids. CDR1 MNHNS and CDR2 SASEGT come from the germline V gene. V shed 6 bases and J 2 bases; nucleotides not matched to a gene: 5. CDR3 protein: CASRGGTRQETQYF. In DNA, the CDR3 is TGTGCCAGCAGGGGCGGGACTAGACAAGAGACCCAGTACTTC.

The chain recombines TRBV29-1 with TRBJ2-3, with TRBD2 matching 9 bases. CDR3 size: 17 residues. In germline, CDR1 is SQVTM, CDR2 ANQGSEA. After removal of 3 bases from V and 2 bases from J, the junction contained 12 bases not matched to a gene. The CDR3 sequence: CSVDRNPAGGPTDTQYF. In nucleotides, the CDR3 is TGCAGCGTTGATAGGAACCCAGCGGGGGGCCCCACAGATACGCAGTATTTT.